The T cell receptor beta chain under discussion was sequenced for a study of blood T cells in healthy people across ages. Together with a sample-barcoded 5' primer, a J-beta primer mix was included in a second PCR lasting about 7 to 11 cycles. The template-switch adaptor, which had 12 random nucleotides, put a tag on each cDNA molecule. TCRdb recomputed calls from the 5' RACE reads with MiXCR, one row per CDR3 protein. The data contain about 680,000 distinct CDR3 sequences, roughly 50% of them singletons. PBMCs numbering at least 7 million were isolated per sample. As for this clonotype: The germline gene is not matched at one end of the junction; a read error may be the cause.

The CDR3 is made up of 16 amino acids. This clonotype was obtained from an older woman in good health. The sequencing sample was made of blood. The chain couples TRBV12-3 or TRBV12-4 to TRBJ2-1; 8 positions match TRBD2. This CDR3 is CVSSLGAGVTYNEQFF. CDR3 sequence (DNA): TGTGTCAGCAGTTTAGGAGCGGGAGTCACCTATAATGAGCAGTTCTTC.